The 18 T cell receptor beta chains listed next were all sequenced from one sample in a study of cytomegalovirus exposure and HLA in healthy donors. Primers included in the PCR were 60 Vbeta and 13 Jbeta primers. TCRdb's table, derived via immunoSEQ multiplex PCR, lists solely in-frame clones and lacks some. This table holds roughly 170,000 clones, 80% found once. Source material: PBMCs. These receptors were taken from a man under 40 in good health and CMV-seropositive.

The chain links TRBV5-1 to TRBJ2-1; TRBD1 aligns across 10 bases. This CDR3 contains 14 residues. The ends lost 4 bases at V and 5 bases at J; junction bases unmatched: 3. Germline values: CDR1 SGHRS, CDR2 YFSETQ. CDR3 amino acids: CASSGTGVDNEQFF. The CDR3, as DNA: TGCGCCAGCAGCGGGACAGGGGTTGACAATGAGCAGTTCTTC.

V usage is TRBV29-1 and J usage is TRBJ1-1; no reliable D call. Deletions cut 4 bases from V and 4 bases from J, with 13 bases between. This CDR3 contains 13 residues. Germline V gene lookup returns CDR1 SQVTM and CDR2 ANQGSEA. As DNA, the CDR3 is TGCAGCGTTGGGCTCACCCCAGGCACTGAAGCTTTCTTT. Its protein is CSVGLTPGTEAFF.

The chain recombines TRBV6-1 with TRBJ2-3; D not certain. The germline V and J ends were trimmed by 7 bases and 5 bases, with 16 bases remaining between them. The CDR3 extends over 14 amino acids. Germline CDR1 is MNHNS and CDR2 is SASEGT. The CDR3 region has the DNA TGTGCCAGCACTTATTCGCAGGTGGGAGATACGCAGTATTTT. It specifies CASTYSQVGDTQYF.

The J gene is TRBJ1-2, the V gene TRBV28; D gene ambiguous. Germline-derived CDR1 and CDR2 are MDHEN and SYDVKM. The CDR3 has 15 amino acids. Trimming cost V 5 bases and J 2 bases, with 15 bases left between them. CDR3 protein: CASSNLFRGNYGYTF. The CDR3 DNA follows: TGTGCCAGCAGTAACCTCTTCCGAGGGAACTATGGCTACACCTTC.

This clone appeared once. The rearrangement links TRBV7-2 to TRBJ2-5, with TRBD2 matching over 11 bases. V gave up 2 bases and J gave up 5 bases; unmatched junction bases: 4. Germline V gene data show CDR1 as SGHTA and CDR2 as FQGNSA. This CDR3 is 15 amino acids long. The CDR3 bases are TGTGCCAGCAGCTTACTAGCGGGGGGAGGGGAGACCCAGTACTTC. This translates into CASSLLAGGGETQYF.

In this sample, this clone turned up a few times. The CDR3 DNA reads as TGCGCCAGCAGCCAAGAGAACCAGGCGCTCAATCAGCCCCAGCATTTT. Translated, it gives CASSQENQALNQPQHF. The chain links TRBV4-1 to TRBJ1-5; D is undetermined. This CDR3 comprises 16 residues. V was shortened by 0 bases and J by 3 bases, with 12 bases between the two germline ends. Per the germline V gene, CDR1 is MGHRA and CDR2 is YSYEKL.

V usage is TRBV27 and J usage is TRBJ1-4; no clear D gene. Germline CDR1 reads MNHEY; CDR2 reads SMNVEV (reference sequence). CDR3 size: 12 residues. Between the trimmed V and J ends, which lost 4 bases and 3 bases, there was a span of 3 bases. The CDR3 sequence is CASSSSNEKLFF. CDR3 DNA: TGTGCCAGCAGTTCGTCTAATGAAAAACTGTTTTTT.

The CDR3 bases are TGTGCCAGCAGTTACCAGACAGCCTACGAGCAGTACTTC. It codes for CASSYQTAYEQYF. The rearrangement uses TRBV6-6 and TRBJ2-7; tentative D call: TRBD1 (5 bases). CDR1 MNHNY and CDR2 SVGAGI come from the germline V gene (reference sequence). The length of the CDR3 is 13 residues. V was pared by 2 bases and J by 2 bases, with 7 bases between.

J is TRBJ2-5 and V is TRBV9, with D perhaps TRBD2 (6 bases). Germline CDR1 SGDLS, CDR2 YYNGEE. This CDR3 has 15 amino acids. V was trimmed by 0 bases and J by 5 bases, leaving 14 bases between them. The DNA for the CDR3 is TGTGCCAGCAGCGTAGTGGGGGGAAGCGGGGAGACCCAGTACTTC. Its translation is CASSVVGGSGETQYF.

The chain uses TRBV27 and TRBJ2-5; 11 bases are a match to TRBD1. V was pared by 6 bases and J by 5 bases, with 8 bases of the junction left unmatched. The length of the CDR3 is 15 residues. The germline V gene encodes CDR1 MNHEY and CDR2 SMNVEV (reference sequence). CDR3 nucleotides: TGTGCCAGCAGACCGGACAGGGGGCGTGAGGAGACCCAGTACTTC. It codes for CASRPDRGREETQYF.

The chain has TRBV5-5 and TRBJ1-2; 8 nucleotides agree with TRBD1. The CDR3 length is 15 residues. Trimming took 4 bases from V and 4 from J; bases not matched to a gene: 9. Per the germline V gene, CDR1 is SGHKS and CDR2 is YYEKEE (reference sequence). CDR3 protein: CASSIPGQAIYGYTF. The CDR3, as DNA: TGTGCCAGCAGCATACCGGGACAGGCGATCTATGGCTACACCTTC.

This chain uses TRBV28 with TRBJ2-7; TRBD1 is a possible D gene (5 bases). Trimming took off 2 bases at V and 1 base at J, with 15 bases between the two ends. This CDR3 is 16 amino acids long. CDR1 MDHEN and CDR2 SYDVKM come from the germline V gene. This CDR3 is CASSLVQGEPSYEQYF. The DNA for the CDR3 is TGTGCCAGCAGTTTAGTTCAGGGCGAACCTTCCTACGAGCAGTACTTC.

The chain employs TRBV2 and TRBJ2-1; 15 nucleotides line up with TRBD2. Germline V lookup: CDR1 SNHLY, CDR2 FYNNEI. Germline trimming cut 9 bases from V and 7 bases from J; bases unmatched to any gene: 7. The CDR3 has 15 residues. The CDR3 is CASKGLAGGPNEQFF. The CDR3 DNA reads as TGTGCCAGTAAAGGACTAGCGGGGGGGCCGAATGAGCAGTTCTTC.

The chain is built from TRBV18 and TRBJ2-2; D gene ambiguous. The V gene's germline CDR1 is KGHSH and CDR2 LQKENI. V gave up 5 bases and J gave up 5 bases, with 3 bases separating them. The CDR3 length is 11 residues. CDR3 region: CASSVTGELFF. CDR3 sequence (DNA): TGTGCCAGCTCAGTAACCGGGGAGCTGTTTTTT.

This chain links TRBV27 with TRBJ2-7, with TRBD2 identical over 8 bases. J gave up 3 bases and V 5 bases, and 9 bases lay outside the gene matches. This CDR3 has 15 amino acids. Germline assignment: CDR1 MNHEY and CDR2 SMNVEV (reference sequence). The CDR3 spells CASSKQRGLGYEQYF. Here the CDR3 DNA reads TGTGCCAGCAGTAAGCAGCGGGGACTAGGCTACGAGCAGTACTTC.

The rearrangement joins TRBV7-2 to TRBJ2-1, with 12 bases fitting TRBD2. The CDR3 extends over 17 amino acids. Germline V lookup: CDR1 SGHTA, CDR2 FQGNSA. The V segment lost 4 bases and the J segment 0 bases; nucleotides outside the gene matches: 4. CDR3 sequence: CASSSLAGGSSYNEQFF. The CDR3 DNA reads TGTGCCAGCAGCTCTCTAGCGGGGGGGAGCTCCTACAATGAGCAGTTCTTC.

The V gene is TRBV10-1, the J gene TRBJ2-7; D perhaps matches TRBD1 (6 bases). V lost 6 bases, J lost 3 bases, and 21 bases lay in between. Germline CDR1 is WNHNN and CDR2 is SYGVQD (reference sequence). The CDR3 runs to 16 residues. CDR3 residues: CASRKSALDSNYEQYF. In nucleotides, the CDR3 is TGCGCCAGCAGGAAGTCGGCCTTGGACAGTAACTACGAGCAGTACTTC.

The chain recombines TRBV28 with TRBJ2-1; tentative D call: TRBD1 (6 bases). The CDR3 contains 18 residues. The V end lost 3 bases, the J end lost 0 bases, and 18 bases lay between the germline ends. Per germline, CDR1 MDHEN and CDR2 SYDVKM. CDR3: CASSLVGLRGSSYNEQFF. The CDR3 DNA reads as TGTGCCAGCAGTTTGGTCGGGTTGAGGGGGAGCTCCTACAATGAGCAGTTCTTC.